Given below is one T cell receptor (beta chain) in context. In the original analysis: Estimated nucleated cell counts came from reference gene primer amplification. Method: immunoSEQ multiplex PCR; TCRdb's copy keeps in-frame clones and lacks some. V, J and clone size were drawn from that table, and D and trimming were deduced from the DNA. The sample lists around 130,000 clones, roughly 71% seen once, with roughly 20% in the top ten. This entry comes from a study of blood T cell repertoires in COVID-19. The V gene's germline CDR1 is SGHRS and CDR2 YFSETQ. The ends were cut back, 0 bases at V and 3 bases at J, with 9 bases in the middle. The CDR3 is 14 amino acids.

This sequence was found in a man at least 80 years old with acute or convalescent COVID-19. The sequencing input was peripheral blood. The chain links TRBV5-1 to TRBJ2-5; tentative D call: TRBD2 (5 bases). CDR3 loop: CASSLATTKETQYF. In nucleotides, the CDR3 is TGCGCCAGCAGCTTGGCTACGACTAAAGAGACCCAGTACTTC.